The 17 T cell receptor beta chains below come from one sample, sequenced in a study of T-cell memory formation after mild COVID-19. MiXCR, applied by TCRdb to the 5' RACE reads, yields one record per CDR3 protein. There are just over 150,000 distinct CDR3 sequences in the sample; 31% occur only once, and approximately 12% lies in the top ten. Sequenced material: PBMCs or a T cell subset sorted from them (not recorded which). The receptors stem from an adult woman who had mild COVID-19 (a few samples of this study predate the infection). Cell type and time point are not known.

This clonotype has more than one count but fewer than ten. The junction shows a germline mismatch at one end, possibly a read error. The CDR3 DNA sequence: TGTGCCAGTAGTATAGTGGGACAGGCCCTTCTGGTGGACTTC. It specifies CASSIVGQALLVDF. This chain links TRBV19 with TRBJ2-4, with 8 bases identical to TRBD1. The CDR3 contains 14 residues. Germline assignment: CDR1 LNHDA and CDR2 SQIVND (reference sequence).

This clonotype was counted only a few times. CDR3 DNA: TGTGCCAGCAGCCCCCATACCGGGGAGCTGTTTTTT. Translating gives CASSPHTGELFF. The rearrangement joins TRBV9 to TRBJ2-2, with D unresolved. The V gene's germline CDR1 is SGDLS and CDR2 YYNGEE. CDR3 length: 12 residues. The V end lost 4 bases, the J end lost 5 bases, and 6 bases lay between the germline ends.

The chain recombines TRBV29-1 with TRBJ2-6; D gene uncertain. Looked up from germline, CDR1 is SQVTM and CDR2 is ANQGSEA. The CDR3 is 16 residues long. V was pared by 4 bases and J by 0 bases, with 13 bases between. The CDR3, as DNA: TGCAGCGTTGCCCCCCTTACAAGCTCTGGGGCCAACGTCCTGACTTTC. This gives the protein CSVAPLTSSGANVLTF.

This chain links TRBV20-1 with TRBJ2-5; tentative D call: TRBD2 (6 bases). CDR1 DFQATT and CDR2 SNEGSKA come from the germline V gene (reference sequence). Trimming took 7 bases from V and 2 from J, leaving 20 bases between them. CDR3 length equals 15 residues. Here the CDR3 DNA reads TGCAGTGGCACCGGAGGGCGGGCAGATCAAGAGACCCAGTACTTC. Translation: CSGTGGRADQETQYF.

This chain uses TRBV7-9 with TRBJ2-1, with a possible D match to TRBD2 (5 bases). CDR1 is SEHNR, CDR2 FQNEAQ, per germline (reference sequence). Trimming left V 5 bases short and J 9 bases short, with 14 bases between. The CDR3 covers 13 residues. The CDR3 spells CASSPTFGIEQFF. CDR3 bases: TGTGCCAGCAGCCCCACATTCGGGATTGAGCAGTTCTTC.

The chain uses TRBV28 and TRBJ2-1; 8 bases align to TRBD1. The junction had 11 bases not matched to a gene; V was cut back by 6 bases and J by 7 bases. Germline values: CDR1 MDHEN, CDR2 SYDVKM. The CDR3 runs 15 residues. The DNA of the CDR3 is TGTGCCAGCAGGCTCATTCGACAGGGGAGGAATGAGCAGTTCTTC. It codes for CASRLIRQGRNEQFF.

This clonotype was picked up many times. The rearrangement links TRBV7-3 to TRBJ2-5, with D perhaps matching TRBD2 (6 bases). Per the germline V gene, CDR1 is SGHTA and CDR2 is FQGTGA. Trimming took 0 bases from V and 1 from J, leaving 12 bases between them. The CDR3 has 16 residues. CDR3 loop: CASSLTVYGGQETQYF. CDR3 coding DNA: TGTGCCAGCAGCTTAACGGTATACGGGGGCCAAGAGACCCAGTACTTC.

The sample holds a few counts of this clonotype. The genes are TRBV4-2 and TRBJ2-3; 10 bases are shared with TRBD1. There are 15 residues in the CDR3. Germline values: CDR1 LGHNA, CDR2 YNFKEQ. V was pared by 3 bases and J by 4 bases, with 4 bases of the junction left unmatched. CDR3: CASSHDRGQADTQYF. CDR3 coding DNA: TGTGCCAGCAGCCACGACAGGGGGCAGGCAGATACGCAGTATTTT.

This clonotype was seen a handful of times. The chain links TRBV24-1 to TRBJ2-1; 9 bases align to TRBD1. The CDR3 totals 16 residues. Unmatched junction bases numbered 8, after V lost 2 bases and J lost 7 bases. The germline CDR1 and CDR2 sequences are KGHDR and SFDVKD. This CDR3 is CATSDSPGQGGNEQFF. CDR3 DNA sequence: TGTGCCACCAGTGATTCGCCGGGACAGGGTGGTAATGAGCAGTTCTTC.

The chain combines TRBV10-3 with TRBJ2-5; 10 bases are shared with TRBD2. CDR1 and CDR2 from the germline V gene are ENHRY and SYGVKD. The V segment lost 3 bases and the J segment 4 bases; nucleotides outside the gene matches: 14. The CDR3 consists of 18 residues. The CDR3 protein is CAISDGPAGGPRGETQYF. Written as DNA, the CDR3 is TGTGCCATCAGTGACGGGCCAGCGGGGGGGCCCAGAGGAGAGACCCAGTACTTC.

CDR3 in amino acids: CASRLQGLNTEAFF. The CDR3 DNA is TGTGCCAGCAGGCTCCAGGGGTTGAACACTGAAGCTTTCTTT. The chain joins TRBV28 to TRBJ1-1, with D possibly matching TRBD1 (6 bases). Germline V gene sequence: CDR1 MDHEN, CDR2 SYDVKM. V dropped 6 bases and J dropped 0 bases, with 11 bases sitting between them. The CDR3 has 14 amino acids. Full variable domain (outside the CDR3, taken from reference TRBV28 and TRBJ1-1): DVKVTQSSRYLVKRTGEKVFLECVQDMDHENMFWYRQDPGLGLRLIYFSYDVKMKEKGDIPEGYSVSREKKERFSLILESASTNQTSMYLCASRLQGLNTEAFFGQGTRLTVV.

The chain carries TRBV4-2 and TRBJ2-3; TRBD2 is a possible D gene (5 bases). Germline lookup yields CDR1 LGHNA and CDR2 YNFKEQ. The CDR3 is 16 residues long. Deletions cut 1 base from V and 4 bases from J, with 15 bases between. CDR3 sequence (DNA): TGTGCCAGCAGCCAAGTAGAGGAGGCCGCCGCAGATACGCAGTATTTT. It is translated as CASSQVEEAAADTQYF.

This clonotype has just a few counts. The CDR3 protein is CASSVVDLRTDTQYF. DNA for the CDR3: TGTGCCAGCAGCGTAGTAGACCTCCGCACAGATACGCAGTATTTT. The chain links TRBV9 to TRBJ2-3; D gene ambiguous. The CDR3 consists of 15 residues. The germline CDR1 and CDR2 sequences are SGDLS and YYNGEE. V shed 0 bases and J shed 1 base, with 9 bases lying between them.

This chain links TRBV7-9 with TRBJ2-7; 9 nucleotides agree with TRBD1. This CDR3 has 15 residues. J lost 3 bases, V lost 2 bases, and 5 bases had no gene match. Germline-derived CDR1 and CDR2 are SEHNR and FQNEAQ (reference sequence). The CDR3 region is CASSLTGTGYYEQYF. The DNA of the CDR3 is TGTGCCAGCAGCTTAACCGGGACAGGGTACTACGAGCAGTACTTC.

In its sample, this clonotype was seen a few times. CDR3 amino acids: CASSLPEWDGNTEAFF. In nucleotides, the CDR3 is TGCGCCAGCAGCTTGCCGGAGTGGGATGGTAACACTGAAGCTTTCTTT. The chain employs TRBV5-1 and TRBJ1-1; D is undetermined. The CDR3 length is 16 residues. Germline CDR1 is SGHRS and CDR2 is YFSETQ. V dropped 1 base and J dropped 2 bases, with 15 bases sitting between them.

This rearrangement joins TRBV24-1 to TRBJ1-5, with D maybe TRBD1 (5 bases). The V end lost 4 bases, the J end lost 7 bases, and 13 bases lay between the germline ends. Germline V gene lookup returns CDR1 KGHDR and CDR2 SFDVKD. This CDR3 has 14 residues. This CDR3 reads CATSEPGLHQPQHF. The CDR3 DNA sequence: TGTGCCACCAGTGAGCCGGGACTTCACCAGCCCCAGCATTTT.

This clonotype has a handful of counts. This chain joins TRBV19 and TRBJ2-7, with D possibly being TRBD2 (6 bases). The CDR3 runs to 13 residues. CDR1 and CDR2 (germline): LNHDA, SQIVND (reference sequence). The V end was cut by 6 bases, the J end by 2 bases, with 11 bases between. CDR3 loop: CASRSGGAYEQYF. CDR3 bases: TGTGCCAGTAGGTCCGGCGGGGCCTACGAGCAGTACTTC. The full variable domain, with the rest looked up from reference TRBV19 and TRBJ2-7, is DGGITQSPKYLFRKEGQNVTLSCEQNLNHDAMYWYRQDPGQGLRLIYYSQIVNDFQKGDIAEGYSVSREKKESFPLTVTSAQKNPTAFYLCASRSGGAYEQYFGPGTRLTVT.